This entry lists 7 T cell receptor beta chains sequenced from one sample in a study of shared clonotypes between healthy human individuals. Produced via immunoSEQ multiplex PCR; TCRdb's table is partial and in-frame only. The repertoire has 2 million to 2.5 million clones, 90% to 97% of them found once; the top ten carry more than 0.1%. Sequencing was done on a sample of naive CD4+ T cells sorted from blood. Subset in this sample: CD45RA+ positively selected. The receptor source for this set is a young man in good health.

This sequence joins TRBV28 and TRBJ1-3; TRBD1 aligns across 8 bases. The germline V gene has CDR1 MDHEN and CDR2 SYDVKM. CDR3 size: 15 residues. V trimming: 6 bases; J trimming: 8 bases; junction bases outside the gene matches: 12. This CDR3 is CASSPRDRKGYTIYF. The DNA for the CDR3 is TGTGCCAGCAGCCCCCGGGACAGGAAGGGCTACACCATATATTTT.

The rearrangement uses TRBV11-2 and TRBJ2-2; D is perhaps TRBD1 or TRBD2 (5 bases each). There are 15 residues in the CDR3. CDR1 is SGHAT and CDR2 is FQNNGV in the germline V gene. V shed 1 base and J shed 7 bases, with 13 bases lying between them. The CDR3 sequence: CASSLGAGTNGELFF. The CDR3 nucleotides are TGTGCCAGCAGCTTAGGGGCAGGGACGAACGGGGAGCTGTTTTTT. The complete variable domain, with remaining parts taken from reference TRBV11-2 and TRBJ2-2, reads EAGVAQSPRYKIIEKRQSVAFWCNPISGHATLYWYQQILGQGPKLLIQFQNNGVVDDSQLPKDRFSAERLKGVDSTLKIQPAKLEDSAVYLCASSLGAGTNGELFFGEGSRLTVL.

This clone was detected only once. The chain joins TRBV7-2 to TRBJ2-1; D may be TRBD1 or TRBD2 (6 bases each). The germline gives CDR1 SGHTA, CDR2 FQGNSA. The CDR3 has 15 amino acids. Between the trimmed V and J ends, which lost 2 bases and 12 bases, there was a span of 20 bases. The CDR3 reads CASSLSGSGAIGQFF. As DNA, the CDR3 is TGTGCCAGCAGCTTATCTGGGTCGGGGGCAATTGGGCAGTTCTTC.

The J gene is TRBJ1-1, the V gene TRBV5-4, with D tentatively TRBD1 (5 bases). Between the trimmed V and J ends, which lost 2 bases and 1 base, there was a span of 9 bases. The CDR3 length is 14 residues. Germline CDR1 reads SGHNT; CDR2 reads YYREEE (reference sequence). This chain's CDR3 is CASSFRERNTEAFF. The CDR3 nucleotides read TGTGCCAGCAGCTTCAGGGAAAGGAACACTGAAGCTTTCTTT.

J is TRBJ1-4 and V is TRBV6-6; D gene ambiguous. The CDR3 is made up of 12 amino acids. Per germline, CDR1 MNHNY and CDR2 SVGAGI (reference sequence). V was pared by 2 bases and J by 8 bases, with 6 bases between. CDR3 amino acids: CASSYEQEKLFF. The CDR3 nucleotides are TGTGCCAGCAGTTACGAACAGGAAAAACTGTTTTTT.

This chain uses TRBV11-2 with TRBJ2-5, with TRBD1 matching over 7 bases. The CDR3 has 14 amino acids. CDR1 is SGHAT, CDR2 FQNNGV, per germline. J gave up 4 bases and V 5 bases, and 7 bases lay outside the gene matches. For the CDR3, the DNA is TGTGCCAGCAGCCCTTCAGGGGGTAGAGAGACCCAGTACTTC. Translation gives CASSPSGGRETQYF.

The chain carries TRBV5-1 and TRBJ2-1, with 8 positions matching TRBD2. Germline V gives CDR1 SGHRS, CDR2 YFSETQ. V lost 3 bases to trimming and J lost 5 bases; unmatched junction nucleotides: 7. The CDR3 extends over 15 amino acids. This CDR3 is CASSSMGGGHNEQFF. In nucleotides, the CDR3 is TGCGCCAGCAGCTCTATGGGCGGGGGGCACAATGAGCAGTTCTTC.